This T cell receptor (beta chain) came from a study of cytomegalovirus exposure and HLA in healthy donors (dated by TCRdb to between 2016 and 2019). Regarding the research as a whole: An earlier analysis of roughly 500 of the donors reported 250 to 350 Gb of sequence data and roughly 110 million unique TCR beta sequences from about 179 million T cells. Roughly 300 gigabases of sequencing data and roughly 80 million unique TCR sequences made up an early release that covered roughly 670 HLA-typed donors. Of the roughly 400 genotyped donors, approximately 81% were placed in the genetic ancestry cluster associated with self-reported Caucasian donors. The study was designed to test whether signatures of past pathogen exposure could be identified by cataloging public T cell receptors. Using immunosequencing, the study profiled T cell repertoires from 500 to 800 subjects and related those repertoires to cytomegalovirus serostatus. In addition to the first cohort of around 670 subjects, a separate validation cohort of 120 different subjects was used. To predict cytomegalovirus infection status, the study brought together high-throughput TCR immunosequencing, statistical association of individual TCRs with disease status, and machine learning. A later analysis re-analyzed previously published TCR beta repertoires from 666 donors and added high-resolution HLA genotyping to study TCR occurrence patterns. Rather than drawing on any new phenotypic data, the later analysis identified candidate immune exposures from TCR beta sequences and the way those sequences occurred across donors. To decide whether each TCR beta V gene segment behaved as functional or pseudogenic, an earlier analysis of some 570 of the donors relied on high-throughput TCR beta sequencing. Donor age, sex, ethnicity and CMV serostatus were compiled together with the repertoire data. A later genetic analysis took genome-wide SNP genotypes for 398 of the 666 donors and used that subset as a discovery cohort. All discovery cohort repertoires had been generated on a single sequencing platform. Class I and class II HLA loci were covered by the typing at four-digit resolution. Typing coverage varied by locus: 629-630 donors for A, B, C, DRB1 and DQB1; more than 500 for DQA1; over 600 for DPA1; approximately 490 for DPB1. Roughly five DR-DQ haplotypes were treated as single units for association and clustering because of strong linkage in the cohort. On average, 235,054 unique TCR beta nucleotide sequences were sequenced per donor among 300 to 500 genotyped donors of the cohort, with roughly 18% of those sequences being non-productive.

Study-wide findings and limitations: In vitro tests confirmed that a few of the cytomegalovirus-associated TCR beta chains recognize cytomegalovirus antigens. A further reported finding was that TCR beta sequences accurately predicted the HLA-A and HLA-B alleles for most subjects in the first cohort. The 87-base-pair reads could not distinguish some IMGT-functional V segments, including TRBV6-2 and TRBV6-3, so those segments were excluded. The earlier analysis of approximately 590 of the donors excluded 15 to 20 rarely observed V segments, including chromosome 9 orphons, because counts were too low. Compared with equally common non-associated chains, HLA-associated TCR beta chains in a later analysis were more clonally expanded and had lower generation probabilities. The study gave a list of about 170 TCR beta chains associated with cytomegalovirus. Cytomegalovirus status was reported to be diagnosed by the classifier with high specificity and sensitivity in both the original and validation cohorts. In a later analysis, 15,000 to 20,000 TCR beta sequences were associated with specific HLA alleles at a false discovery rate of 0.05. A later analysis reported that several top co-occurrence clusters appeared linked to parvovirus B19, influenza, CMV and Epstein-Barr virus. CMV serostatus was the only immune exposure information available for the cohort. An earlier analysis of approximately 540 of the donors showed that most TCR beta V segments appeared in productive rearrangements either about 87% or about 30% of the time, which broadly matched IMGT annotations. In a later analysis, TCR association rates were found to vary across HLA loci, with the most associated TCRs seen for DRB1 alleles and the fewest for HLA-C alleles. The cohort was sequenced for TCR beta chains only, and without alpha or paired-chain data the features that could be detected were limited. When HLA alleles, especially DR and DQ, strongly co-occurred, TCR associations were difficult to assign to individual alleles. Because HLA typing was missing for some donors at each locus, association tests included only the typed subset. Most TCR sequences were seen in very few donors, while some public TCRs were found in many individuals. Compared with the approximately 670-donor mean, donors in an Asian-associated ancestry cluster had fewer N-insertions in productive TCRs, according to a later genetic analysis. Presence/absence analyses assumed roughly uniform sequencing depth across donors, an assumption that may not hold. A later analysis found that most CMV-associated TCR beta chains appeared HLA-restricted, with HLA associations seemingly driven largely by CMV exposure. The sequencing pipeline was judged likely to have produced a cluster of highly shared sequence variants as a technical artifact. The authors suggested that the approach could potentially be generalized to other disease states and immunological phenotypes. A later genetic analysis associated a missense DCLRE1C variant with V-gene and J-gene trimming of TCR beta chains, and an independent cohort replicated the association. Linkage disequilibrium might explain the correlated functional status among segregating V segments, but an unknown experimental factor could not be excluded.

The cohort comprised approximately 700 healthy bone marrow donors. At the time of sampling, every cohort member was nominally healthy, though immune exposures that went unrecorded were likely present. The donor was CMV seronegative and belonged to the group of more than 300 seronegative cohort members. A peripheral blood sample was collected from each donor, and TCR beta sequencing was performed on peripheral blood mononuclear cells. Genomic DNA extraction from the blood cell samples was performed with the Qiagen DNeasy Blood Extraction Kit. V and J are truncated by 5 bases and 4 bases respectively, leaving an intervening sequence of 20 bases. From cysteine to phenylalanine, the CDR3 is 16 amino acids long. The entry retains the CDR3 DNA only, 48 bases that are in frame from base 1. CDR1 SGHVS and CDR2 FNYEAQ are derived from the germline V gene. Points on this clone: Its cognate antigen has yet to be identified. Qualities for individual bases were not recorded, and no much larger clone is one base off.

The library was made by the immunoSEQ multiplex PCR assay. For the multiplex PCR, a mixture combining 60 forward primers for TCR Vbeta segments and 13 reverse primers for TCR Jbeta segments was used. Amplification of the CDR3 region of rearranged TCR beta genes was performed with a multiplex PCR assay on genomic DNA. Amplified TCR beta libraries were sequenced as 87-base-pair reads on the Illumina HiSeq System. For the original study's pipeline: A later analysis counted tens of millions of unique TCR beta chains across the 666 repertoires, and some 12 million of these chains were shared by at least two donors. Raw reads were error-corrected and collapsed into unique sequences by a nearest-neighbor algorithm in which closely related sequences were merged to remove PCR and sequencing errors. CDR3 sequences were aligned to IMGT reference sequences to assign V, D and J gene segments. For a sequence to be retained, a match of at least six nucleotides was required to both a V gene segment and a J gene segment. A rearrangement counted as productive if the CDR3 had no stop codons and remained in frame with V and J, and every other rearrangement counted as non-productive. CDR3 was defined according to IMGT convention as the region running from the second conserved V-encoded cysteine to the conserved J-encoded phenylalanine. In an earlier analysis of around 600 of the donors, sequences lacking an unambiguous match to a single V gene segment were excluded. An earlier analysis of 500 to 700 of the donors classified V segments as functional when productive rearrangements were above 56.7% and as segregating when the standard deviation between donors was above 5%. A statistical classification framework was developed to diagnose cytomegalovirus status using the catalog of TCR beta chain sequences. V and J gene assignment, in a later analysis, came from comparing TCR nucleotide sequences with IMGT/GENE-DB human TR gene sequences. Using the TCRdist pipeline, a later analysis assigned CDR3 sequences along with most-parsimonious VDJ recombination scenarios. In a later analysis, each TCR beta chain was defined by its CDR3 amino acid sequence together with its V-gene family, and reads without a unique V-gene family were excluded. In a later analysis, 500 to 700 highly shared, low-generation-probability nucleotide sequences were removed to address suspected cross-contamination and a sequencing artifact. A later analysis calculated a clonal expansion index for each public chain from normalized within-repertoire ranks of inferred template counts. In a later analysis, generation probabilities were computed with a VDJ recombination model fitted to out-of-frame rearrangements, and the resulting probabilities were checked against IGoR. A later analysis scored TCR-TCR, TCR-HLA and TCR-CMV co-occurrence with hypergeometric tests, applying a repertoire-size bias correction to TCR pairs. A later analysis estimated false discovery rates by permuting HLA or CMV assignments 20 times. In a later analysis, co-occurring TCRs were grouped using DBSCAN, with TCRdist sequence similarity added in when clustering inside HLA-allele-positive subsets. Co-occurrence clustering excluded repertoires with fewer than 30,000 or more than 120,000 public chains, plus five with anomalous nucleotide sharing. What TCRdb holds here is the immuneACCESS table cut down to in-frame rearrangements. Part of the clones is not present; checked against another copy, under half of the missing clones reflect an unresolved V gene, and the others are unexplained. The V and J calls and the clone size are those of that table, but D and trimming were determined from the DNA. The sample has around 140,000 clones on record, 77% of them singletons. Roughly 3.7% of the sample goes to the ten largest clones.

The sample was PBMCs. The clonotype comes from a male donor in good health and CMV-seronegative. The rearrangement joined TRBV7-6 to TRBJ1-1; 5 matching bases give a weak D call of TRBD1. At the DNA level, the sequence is TGTGCCAGCAGCCCGGCGATCGGGGTCGGGGGCACTGAAGCTTTCTTT. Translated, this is CASSPAIGVGGTEAFF. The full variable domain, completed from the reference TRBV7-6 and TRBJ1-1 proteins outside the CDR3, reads GAGVSQSPRYKVTKRGQDVALRCDPISGHVSLYWYRQALGQGPEFLTYFNYEAQQDKSGLPNDRFSAERPEGSISTLTIQRTEQRDSAMYRCASSPAIGVGGTEAFFGQGTRLTVV.